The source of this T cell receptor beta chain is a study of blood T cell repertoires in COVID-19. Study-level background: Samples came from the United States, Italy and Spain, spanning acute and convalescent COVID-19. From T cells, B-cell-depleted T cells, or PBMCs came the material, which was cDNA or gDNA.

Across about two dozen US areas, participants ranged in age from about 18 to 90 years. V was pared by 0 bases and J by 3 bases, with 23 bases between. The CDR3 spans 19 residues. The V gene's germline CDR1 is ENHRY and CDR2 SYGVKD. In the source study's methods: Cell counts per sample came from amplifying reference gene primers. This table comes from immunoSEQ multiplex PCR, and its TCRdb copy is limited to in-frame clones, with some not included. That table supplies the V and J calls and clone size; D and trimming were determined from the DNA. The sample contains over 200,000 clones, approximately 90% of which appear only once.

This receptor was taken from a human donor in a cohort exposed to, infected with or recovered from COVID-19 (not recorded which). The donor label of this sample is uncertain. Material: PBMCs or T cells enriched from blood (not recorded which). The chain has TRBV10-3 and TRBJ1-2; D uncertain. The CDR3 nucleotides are TGTGCCATCAGTGAGTCGATAACGGAGCGCACCTATTCTTACTATGGCTACACCTTC. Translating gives CAISESITERTYSYYGYTF.